This record covers a single T cell receptor beta chain. Its antigen is undetermined. The data belong to a study of T cell responses to AZD1222 COVID-19 vaccine. Produced via immunoSEQ multiplex PCR; TCRdb's table is partial and in-frame only. The sample lists 100,000 to 150,000 clones, about 90% seen once, with approximately 1.5% in the top ten. Study-wide results and caveats: Spike-wide vaccine-associated CD4 TCRs dominated at 160-218 and 743-854. The peak T cell response came first, and repertoires were sampled only after it.

Germline CDR1 SNHLY, CDR2 FYNNEI. The CDR3 has 12 amino acids. This clonotype was obtained from an adult in good health. V and J are TRBV2 and TRBJ1-1; 7 bases agree with TRBD1. Sequenced here: peripheral blood, sampled on day 0 of AZD1222 vaccination. The CDR3 reads CAQGGMDTEAFF. The CDR3 nucleotides read TGTGCTCAGGGGGGGATGGACACTGAAGCTTTCTTT.